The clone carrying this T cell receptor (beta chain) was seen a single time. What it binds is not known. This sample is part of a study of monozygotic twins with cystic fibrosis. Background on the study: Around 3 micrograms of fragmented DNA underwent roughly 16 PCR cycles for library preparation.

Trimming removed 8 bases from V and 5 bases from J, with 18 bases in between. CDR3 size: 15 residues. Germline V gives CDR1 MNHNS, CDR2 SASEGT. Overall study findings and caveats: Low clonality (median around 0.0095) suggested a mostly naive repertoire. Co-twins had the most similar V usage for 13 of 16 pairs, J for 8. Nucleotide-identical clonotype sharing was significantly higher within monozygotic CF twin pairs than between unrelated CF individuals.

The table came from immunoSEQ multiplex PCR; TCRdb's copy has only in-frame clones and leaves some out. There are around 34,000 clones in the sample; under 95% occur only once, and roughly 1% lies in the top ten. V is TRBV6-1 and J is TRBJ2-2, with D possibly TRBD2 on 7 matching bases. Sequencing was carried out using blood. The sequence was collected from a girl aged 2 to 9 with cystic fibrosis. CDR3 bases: TGTGCCAGCTTCATCGGGGGGCGCTGGACCGGGGAGCTGTTTTTT. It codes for CASFIGGRWTGELFF.